A single T cell receptor beta chain is shown here with its context. As yet, its antigen is unknown. Per germline, CDR1 MDHEN and CDR2 SYDVKM. V lost 7 bases to trimming and J lost 3 bases, with 15 bases between them. CDR3 length equals 14 residues. The data belong to a study of a mutant IDH1 vaccine in newly diagnosed glioma. Study observations and caveats: Seemingly, top peripheral T cell clonotype changes bore no relation to pseudoprogression.

The protocol was immunoSEQ multiplex PCR, while the TCRdb copy is restricted to in-frame clones and leaves out a portion. The sample shows over 75,000 clones, about 82% of them seen only once. Regarding time point: baseline, week 1 (first vaccination visit). The treatment is: pre-vaccination baseline after standard-of-care therapy. New WHO grade 3 or 4 astrocytomas that were IDH1-mutant and ATRX-lost occurred in the donors. This receptor was identified in a man in his forties with glioma. The rearrangement links TRBV28 to TRBJ1-1; weak D call: TRBD1 (5 bases). The material was PBMCs, obtained from a glioma patient treated with radiotherapy, temozolomide or both. As DNA, the CDR3 is TGTGCCAGCATCGTGCCGGGGCGCCACACTGAAGCTTTCTTT. Translating it yields CASIVPGRHTEAFF.